This is a list of T cell receptor beta chains from one sample in a study of blood T cell repertoires in COVID-19. Measured with immunoSEQ multiplex PCR; TCRdb has only the in-frame clones, and not every one. The data hold 100,000 to 150,000 clones, with 90% observed a single time. Input material: peripheral blood. The receptors originated from a man in his fifties with active COVID-19. CDR3s include the opening cysteine and the closing phenylalanine or tryptophan. Fields, in order: D gene, CDR3 length, clone size, J gene, V gene, CDR3 protein, CDR3 DNA. The D gene is left open where the match is weak. Where a row states a size, it is once, few, many or the class of an expanded clone; other rows omit it.

-	14	-	TRBJ2-2	TRBV9	CASSVLANTGELFF	TGTGCCAGCAGCGTTCTCGCGAACACCGGGGAGCTGTTTTTT
TRBD2	13	-	TRBJ2-1	TRBV5-1	CASSSRTSGEQFF	TGCGCCAGCAGCTCGAGGACTAGCGGTGAGCAGTTCTTC
-	13	-	TRBJ1-6	TRBV2	CASKRGGNSPLHF	TGTGCCAGCAAACGGGGAGGGAATTCACCCCTCCACTTT
-	16	-	TRBJ2-3	TRBV29-1	CSSKRIYRGGTDTQYF	TGCAGTTCCAAAAGGATTTATAGGGGCGGCACAGATACGCAGTATTTT
-	17	-	TRBJ1-4	TRBV15	CATSRSPTRATNEKLFF	TGTGCCACCAGCAGATCTCCCACGAGGGCAACTAATGAAAAACTGTTTTTT
-	18	-	TRBJ2-2	TRBV24-1	CATPRGPIVLECTGELFF	TGTGCCACCCCCAGAGGGCCTATCGTCCTAGAATGCACCGGGGAGCTGTTTTTT
TRBD1	14	-	TRBJ2-5	TRBV5-4	CASRPKGAGETQYF	TGTGCCAGCAGACCGAAGGGGGCAGGGGAGACCCAGTACTTC
-	15	-	TRBJ1-5	TRBV5-6	CASSFWSNSNQPQHF	TGTGCCAGCAGCTTCTGGTCTAATAGCAATCAGCCCCAGCATTTT
-	14	-	TRBJ2-7	TRBV6-1	CASSELGSGHEQYF	TGTGCCAGCAGTGAACTGGGTAGCGGCCACGAGCAGTACTTC
-	15	-	TRBJ2-2	TRBV5-1	CASSLATANTGELFF	TGCGCCAGCAGCTTGGCTACGGCGAACACCGGGGAGCTGTTTTTT
-	14	few	TRBJ1-6	TRBV2	CASNAEGYDSPLHF	TGTGCCAGCAACGCGGAGGGGTATGATTCACCCCTCCACTTT
TRBD1	16	once	TRBJ1-4	TRBV11-2	CASSLSPGTGLEKLFF	TGTGCCAGCAGCTTATCGCCCGGGACAGGGCTTGAAAAACTGTTTTTT
-	15	once	TRBJ1-2	TRBV5-1	CASSLEGVVGYGYTF	TGCGCCAGCAGCTTGGAGGGGGTAGTGGGCTATGGCTACACCTTC
-	12	-	TRBJ2-1	TRBV7-9	CASRRQSNEQFF	TGTGCCAGCAGGCGACAGAGCAATGAGCAGTTCTTC
-	13	once	TRBJ1-5	TRBV27	CASSQRRLEPQHF	TGTGCCAGCAGTCAGCGAAGACTGGAGCCCCAGCATTTT
-	16	-	TRBJ1-1	TRBV18	CASSPLTTGMNTEAFF	TGTGCCAGCTCACCACTCACCACAGGCATGAACACTGAAGCTTTCTTT
TRBD2	14	-	TRBJ2-2	TRBV6-5	CAREGQREGGELFF	TGTGCCAGAGAGGGCCAGCGGGAGGGCGGGGAGCTGTTTTTT
-	16	few	TRBJ1-1	TRBV19	CASSIHLPGRNTEAFF	TGTGCCAGTAGTATCCACCTCCCAGGGCGGAACACTGAAGCTTTCTTT
-	15	-	TRBJ2-5	TRBV5-1	CASSLLGTFQETQYF	TGCGCCAGCAGCCTCCTCGGGACATTCCAAGAGACCCAGTACTTC
-	13	-	TRBJ1-2	TRBV12-3/TRBV12-4	CASSLTGVYGYTF	TGTGCCAGCAGTTTAACGGGGGTATATGGCTACACCTTC
-	16	-	TRBJ2-3	TRBV24-1	CATSDFRQGLTDTQYF	TGTGCCACCAGTGATTTTCGGCAGGGACTCACAGATACGCAGTATTTT
TRBD2	17	-	TRBJ2-3	TRBV4-1	CASSQDRTSGATDTQYF	TGCGCCAGCAGCCAAGACCGAACTAGCGGGGCCACAGATACGCAGTATTTT
-	15	-	TRBJ2-1	TRBV5-1	CASSLDGGSYNEQFF	TGCGCCAGCAGCTTGGACGGGGGATCCTACAATGAGCAGTTCTTC
TRBD2	14	once	TRBJ2-2	TRBV6-2/TRBV6-3	CASSRPSGRSELFF	TGTGCCAGCAGTCGCCCTAGCGGGAGATCGGAGCTGTTTTTT
-	12	-	TRBJ1-4	TRBV6-6	CASREGNEKLFF	TGTGCCAGCAGGGAGGGTAATGAAAAACTGTTTTTT
TRBD1	18	-	TRBJ2-1	TRBV7-2	CASSLGRDRGRLYNEQFF	TGTGCCAGCAGCTTAGGGAGGGACAGGGGGCGACTCTACAATGAGCAGTTCTTC
TRBD1	15	-	TRBJ1-5	TRBV7-9	CASSSGTGGNQPQHF	TGTGCCAGCAGTTCGGGGACAGGGGGCAATCAGCCCCAGCATTTT
-	15	-	TRBJ2-7	TRBV27	CASRDIMGSSYEQYF	TGTGCCAGCAGGGATATCATGGGGAGCTCCTACGAGCAGTACTTC
TRBD1	14	-	TRBJ1-2	TRBV29-1	CSVLRDRGTHGYTF	TGCAGCGTCCTCCGGGACAGGGGGACTCATGGCTACACCTTC
TRBD2	15	-	TRBJ2-1	TRBV5-1	CASSTGTSAVNEQFF	TGCGCCAGCAGCACCGGGACTAGCGCCGTCAATGAGCAGTTCTTC
-	14	-	TRBJ2-3	TRBV5-1	CASSSGGTQDTQYF	TGCGCCAGCAGCTCTGGGGGGACTCAAGATACGCAGTATTTT
TRBD2	16	few	TRBJ2-3	TRBV6-4	CASSDSASGGTDTQYF	TGTGCCAGCAGTGACTCTGCTAGCGGGGGGACAGATACGCAGTATTTT
TRBD2	17	-	TRBJ2-5	TRBV5-4	CASSLGPRRGGHETQYF	TGTGCCAGCAGCTTGGGACCGCGGCGGGGGGGCCACGAGACCCAGTACTTC
TRBD1	14	-	TRBJ1-5	TRBV20-1	CSASRTGGGQPQHF	TGCAGTGCTAGTCGTACAGGGGGCGGTCAGCCCCAGCATTTT
-	15	-	TRBJ1-2	TRBV15	CATSRANTAVYGYTF	TGTGCCACCAGCAGAGCGAACACAGCGGTCTATGGCTACACCTTC
-	17	-	TRBJ1-1	TRBV7-8	CASSLGEFYAVNTEAFF	TGTGCCAGCAGCTTAGGGGAGTTCTACGCCGTCAACACTGAAGCTTTCTTT
-	13	-	TRBJ1-3	TRBV5-6	CASSGLSGNTIYF	TGTGCCAGCAGCGGTCTAAGCGGAAACACCATATATTTT
-	13	-	TRBJ2-2	TRBV12-3/TRBV12-4	CASTLQVTGELFF	TGTGCCAGCACCCTACAGGTCACCGGGGAGCTGTTTTTT
TRBD1	17	-	TRBJ2-2	TRBV5-5	CASSLLPGQTNTGELFF	TGTGCCAGCAGCCTTCTTCCGGGACAGACGAACACCGGGGAGCTGTTTTTT
TRBD2	13	-	TRBJ2-3	TRBV9	CASSGTSTDTQYF	TGTGCCAGCAGCGGGACTAGTACAGATACGCAGTATTTT
TRBD1	15	-	TRBJ2-1	TRBV7-2	CASSTDRGSYNEQFF	TGTGCCAGCAGTACCGACAGGGGGAGCTACAATGAGCAGTTCTTC
-	12	-	TRBJ2-5	TRBV19	CASSQGRETQYF	TGTGCCAGTTCACAGGGACGAGAGACCCAGTACTTC
TRBD2	15	-	TRBJ2-2	TRBV11-3	CASSWGGMNTGELFF	TGTGCCAGCAGCTGGGGGGGAATGAACACCGGGGAGCTGTTTTTT
-	15	-	TRBJ2-5	TRBV7-2	CASTLPGLPLETQYF	TGTGCCAGCACCCTACCTGGACTTCCCTTGGAGACCCAGTACTTC
TRBD2	18	-	TRBJ2-1	TRBV9	CASSETGTSGLRANEQFF	TGTGCCAGCAGCGAAACCGGGACTAGCGGCCTGCGGGCCAATGAGCAGTTCTTC
TRBD2	15	-	TRBJ2-1	TRBV5-6	CASSLGGRAHNEQFF	TGTGCCAGCAGCTTAGGCGGGAGGGCCCACAATGAGCAGTTCTTC
TRBD1	15	-	TRBJ2-5	TRBV19	CASRQTGVGQETQYF	TGTGCCAGTAGACAAACAGGGGTTGGTCAAGAGACCCAGTACTTC
TRBD2	14	-	TRBJ2-3	TRBV4-2	CASSPSGTYDTQYF	TGTGCCAGCAGCCCAAGCGGGACTTATGATACGCAGTATTTT
-	14	few	TRBJ1-5	TRBV4-1	CASSNYGSNQPQHF	TGCGCCAGCAGCAACTACGGGAGCAATCAGCCCCAGCATTTT
TRBD1	14	-	TRBJ2-3	TRBV4-1	CASSQTGSTDTQYF	TGCGCCAGCAGCCAGACAGGGTCCACAGATACGCAGTATTTT
TRBD2	17	-	TRBJ2-3	TRBV27	CASSLTRTSGYTDTQYF	TGTGCCAGCAGTTTAACCAGGACTAGCGGATACACAGATACGCAGTATTTT
TRBD1	16	once	TRBJ2-1	TRBV5-6	CASSLGTGGMYNEQFF	TGTGCCAGCAGCTTGGGCACAGGGGGTATGTACAATGAGCAGTTCTTC
TRBD1	14	-	TRBJ1-1	TRBV6-6	CASSQGQVNTEAFF	TGTGCCAGCAGTCAGGGACAGGTGAACACTGAAGCTTTCTTT